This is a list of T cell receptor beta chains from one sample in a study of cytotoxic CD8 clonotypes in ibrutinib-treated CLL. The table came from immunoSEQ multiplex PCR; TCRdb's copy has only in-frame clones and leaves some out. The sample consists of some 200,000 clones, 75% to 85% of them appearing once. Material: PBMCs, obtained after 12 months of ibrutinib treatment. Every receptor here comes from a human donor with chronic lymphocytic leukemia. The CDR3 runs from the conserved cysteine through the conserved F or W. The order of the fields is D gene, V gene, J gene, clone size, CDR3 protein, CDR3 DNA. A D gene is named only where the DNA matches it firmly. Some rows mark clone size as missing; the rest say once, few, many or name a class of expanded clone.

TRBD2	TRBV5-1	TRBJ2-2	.	CASSLGSAGEDTGELFF	TGCGCCAGCAGCTTGGGTTCAGCGGGAGAAGACACCGGGGAGCTGTTTTTT
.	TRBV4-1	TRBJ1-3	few	CASSQVAAGNTIYF	TGCGCCAGCAGCCAAGTGGCCGCTGGAAACACCATATATTTT
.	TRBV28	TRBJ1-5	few	CASSLSKDPFRGNQPQHF	TGTGCCAGCAGTTTGTCCAAGGACCCGTTTAGAGGCAATCAGCCCCAGCATTTT
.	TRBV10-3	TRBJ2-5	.	CAISEPRGRRETQYF	TGTGCCATCAGTGAGCCCAGGGGTAGGCGAGAGACCCAGTACTTC
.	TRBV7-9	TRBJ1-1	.	CASSLAGWSTEAFF	TGTGCCAGCAGCTTAGCAGGGTGGAGCACTGAAGCTTTCTTT
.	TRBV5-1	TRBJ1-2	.	CASSPNTDASPTRNF	TGCGCCAGCAGCCCCAACACCGATGCCTCACCGACCAGAAACTTC
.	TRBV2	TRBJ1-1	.	CASGGRGATEAFF	TGTGCCAGCGGGGGGAGAGGGGCCACTGAAGCTTTCTTT
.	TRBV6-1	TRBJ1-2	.	CASSEIGGAGYHGYTF	TGTGCCAGCAGTGAAATTGGGGGGGCCGGGTACCATGGCTACACCTTC
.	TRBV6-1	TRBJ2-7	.	CASRVNPGPNYEQYF	TGTGCCAGCAGGGTGAACCCGGGACCAAACTACGAGCAGTACTTC
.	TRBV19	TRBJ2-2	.	CASSIYPQGTLTGELFF	TGTGCCAGTAGTATATACCCTCAGGGGACCCTCACCGGGGAGCTGTTTTTT
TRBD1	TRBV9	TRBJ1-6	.	CASATGPYSPLHF	TGTGCCAGCGCGACAGGGCCTTATTCACCCCTCCACTTT
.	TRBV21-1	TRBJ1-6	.	CAYSRGLHAGSPLHF	TGTGCCTACTCCCGGGGACTTCACGCCGGTTCACCCCTCCACTTT
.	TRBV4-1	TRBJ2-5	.	CASSQDYRSPTQYF	TGCGCCAGCAGCCAAGATTATCGGTCCCCGACCCAGTACTTC
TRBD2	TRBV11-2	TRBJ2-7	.	CASSLGGRPYEQYF	TGTGCCAGCAGCTTAGGCGGGAGGCCCTACGAGCAGTACTTC
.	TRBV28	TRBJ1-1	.	CASSPRMGANTEAFF	TGTGCCAGCAGTCCAAGAATGGGGGCTAACACTGAAGCTTTCTTT
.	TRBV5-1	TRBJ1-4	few	CASSLGVTNEKLFF	TGCGCCAGCAGCTTAGGGGTAACTAATGAAAAACTGTTTTTT
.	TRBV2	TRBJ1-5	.	CASSGTISNQPQHF	TGTGCCAGCAGTGGGACAATTAGCAATCAGCCCCAGCATTTT